The 32 T cell receptor beta chains below come from one sample, sequenced in a study of early T cells in non-severe SARS-CoV-2 infection. MiXCR was run by TCRdb on the 5' RACE reads, yielding one entry per CDR3 protein. The repertoire has tens of thousands of distinct CDR3 sequences, around 7% of them found once; the top ten carry less than 3%. Sequenced input: whole blood. The receptors originated from an adult who was a healthcare worker with PCR-confirmed SARS-CoV-2 infection or an uninfected control (not recorded which).

This clonotype came up many times. V usage is TRBV13 and J usage is TRBJ2-7; perhaps D is TRBD1 or TRBD2 (6 bases each). V shed 5 bases and J shed 0 bases, with 14 bases lying between them. This CDR3 contains 15 residues. The germline gives CDR1 PRHDT, CDR2 FYEKMQ (reference sequence). The CDR3: CASSEGGESSYEQYF. In DNA, the CDR3 is TGTGCCAGCAGCGAGGGGGGAGAAAGCTCCTACGAGCAGTACTTC.

This clonotype showed up just a few times. V usage is TRBV19 and J usage is TRBJ2-7; 7 bases are shared with TRBD1. The germline CDR1 and CDR2 sequences are LNHDA and SQIVND (reference sequence). Germline trimming cut 7 bases from V and 2 bases from J; bases unmatched to any gene: 8. The CDR3 covers 14 residues. DNA of the CDR3: TGTGCCAGTACCACCGGGACAGATGCCTACGAGCAGTACTTC. Its protein is CASTTGTDAYEQYF.

There are many counts of this clonotype. The chain joins TRBV24-1 to TRBJ2-1; weak D call: TRBD2 (5 bases). The CDR3 spans 15 residues. The germline V gene encodes CDR1 KGHDR and CDR2 SFDVKD. The V and J ends lost 4 bases and 1 base respectively, with 10 bases between them. The CDR3 DNA is TGTGCCACCAGTGAAGACGGGAATTCCTACAATGAGCAGTTCTTC. It yields the protein CATSEDGNSYNEQFF.

This clonotype was counted many times. The rearrangement joins TRBV11-2 to TRBJ2-7, with D perhaps TRBD1 or TRBD2 (5 bases each). The CDR3 has 14 amino acids. V was clipped by 5 bases and J by 2 bases, with 13 bases between them. The V gene's germline CDR1 is SGHAT and CDR2 FQNNGV. CDR3 in amino acids: CASSPPTGPYEQYF. For the CDR3, the DNA is TGTGCCAGCAGCCCACCGACGGGGCCCTACGAGCAGTACTTC.

This clonotype was detected many times. The gene calls are TRBV20-1 and TRBJ2-3, with D unclear. CDR3 length equals 16 residues. Germline-derived CDR1 and CDR2 are DFQATT and SNEGSKA (reference sequence). The V and J ends lost 0 bases and 0 bases respectively, with 13 bases between them. The CDR3: CSARDQLRTSTDTQYF. The CDR3 DNA is TGCAGTGCTAGAGATCAACTACGCACTAGCACAGATACGCAGTATTTT.

With respect to this clonotype: This clone may be a read error of a much larger clone one base away. The chain carries TRBV7-8 and TRBJ1-4; the D gene is possibly TRBD1 (6 bases). The germline CDR1 and CDR2 sequences are SGHVS and FQNEAQ. The CDR3 totals 16 residues. V was shortened by 1 base and J by 7 bases, with 16 bases between the two germline ends. CDR3 protein: CASSLEGGYMAEKLFF. In DNA, the CDR3 is TGTGCCAGCAGCTTAGAGGGGGGGTACATGGCTGAAAAACTGTTTTTT. The full variable domain, rest sourced from reference TRBV7-8 and TRBJ1-4, is GAGVSQSPRYKVAKRGQDVALRCDPISGHVSLFWYQQALGQGPEFLTYFQNEAQLDKSGLPSDRFFAERPEGSVSTLKIQRTQQEDSAVYLCASSLEGGYMAEKLFFGSGTQLSVL.

This clonotype was seen ten or more times. This chain links TRBV20-1 with TRBJ1-1; TRBD1 is a possible D gene (6 bases). This CDR3 contains 13 residues. Trimming cost V 1 base and J 8 bases, with 14 bases left between them. CDR1 DFQATT and CDR2 SNEGSKA come from the germline V gene (reference sequence). CDR3 nucleotide sequence: TGCAGTGCTAGAGCCGTTCCAGGGGCCGAAGCTTTCTTT. It codes for CSARAVPGAEAFF.

The table lists this clonotype with many counts. The V gene is TRBV5-1, the J gene TRBJ2-1, with 11 bases lining up with TRBD2. In germline, CDR1 is SGHRS, CDR2 YFSETQ. The CDR3 contains 15 residues. Trimming removed 4 bases from V and 5 bases from J; junction bases left unmatched: 5. This CDR3 reads CASSPGLADNNEQFF. The CDR3, as DNA: TGCGCCAGCAGCCCGGGACTAGCGGATAACAATGAGCAGTTCTTC.

This clonotype appeared a few times. The V call is TRBV3-1, the J call TRBJ1-3; no clear D. V lost 1 base and J lost 8, with 21 bases in between. The CDR3 runs to 17 residues. Germline values: CDR1 LGHDT, CDR2 YNNKEL (reference sequence). The CDR3 is CASSQASGISPKDTIYF. The DNA for the CDR3 is TGTGCCAGCAGCCAAGCTTCGGGCATATCTCCCAAGGACACCATATATTTT.

This clonotype was picked up a small number of times. The chain links TRBV20-1 to TRBJ2-4; D not certain. The V gene's germline CDR1 is DFQATT and CDR2 SNEGSKA (reference sequence). The CDR3 consists of 13 residues. V lost 7 bases and J 0 bases, leaving 10 bases between the germline ends. The CDR3 spells CSGPSLAKNIQYF. DNA for the CDR3: TGCAGTGGCCCCAGTCTAGCCAAAAACATTCAGTACTTC.

The CDR3 region is CASSLVAGDYGYTF. CDR3 DNA sequence: TGTGCCAGCAGCTTAGTGGCAGGGGATTATGGCTACACCTTC. The chain recombines TRBV11-2 with TRBJ1-2; tentative D call: TRBD1 (6 bases). The CDR3 is 14 residues long. Trimming removed 1 base from V and 5 bases from J, with 11 bases in between. Germline CDR1 reads SGHAT; CDR2 reads FQNNGV.

The chain combines TRBV11-2 with TRBJ1-2; D gene ambiguous. V was pared by 0 bases and J by 4 bases, with 6 bases between. The CDR3 is 13 amino acids. Germline V gene sequence: CDR1 SGHAT, CDR2 FQNNGV. The CDR3 DNA sequence: TGTGCCAGCAGCTTAGAGGGGAGCTATGGCTACACCTTC. Its protein is CASSLEGSYGYTF.

This clonotype was observed at least ten times. The V call is TRBV5-1, the J call TRBJ2-3; 7 bases agree with TRBD1. CDR3 length: 18 residues. From germline, CDR1 is SGHRS and CDR2 YFSETQ. J was trimmed by 4 bases and V by 1 base; bases with no gene match: 15. In DNA, the CDR3 is TGCGCCAGCAGCTTGCCACCCTCCGGGGACAGAGGCCCAGATACGCAGTATTTT. Translating gives CASSLPPSGDRGPDTQYF.

This clonotype appeared many times. The chain joins TRBV11-2 to TRBJ2-5; 7 positions agree with TRBD2. Germline CDR1 SGHAT, CDR2 FQNNGV. The CDR3 length is 16 residues. V trimming: 3 bases; J trimming: 2 bases; junction bases outside the gene matches: 9. The CDR3 here is CASSFGLDGRQETQYF. CDR3 nucleotide sequence: TGTGCCAGCAGCTTCGGACTAGACGGTAGACAAGAGACCCAGTACTTC.

This clonotype was counted ten times or more. This chain joins TRBV29-1 and TRBJ2-5; perhaps D is TRBD1 or TRBD2 (5 bases each). CDR3 length: 12 residues. Trimming shortened V by 7 bases and J by 3 bases, and 12 bases separated the two germline ends. The germline V gene has CDR1 SQVTM and CDR2 ANQGSEA. The CDR3 spells CSAGTVEETQYF. The DNA for the CDR3 is TGCAGCGCCGGGACCGTAGAAGAGACCCAGTACTTC.

This clonotype was observed at least ten times. This chain joins TRBV20-1 and TRBJ2-1; 10 positions agree with TRBD2. The length of the CDR3 is 15 residues. Looked up from germline, CDR1 is DFQATT and CDR2 is SNEGSKA (reference sequence). The J segment lost 3 bases and the V segment lost 4 bases, leaving 6 bases of the junction unmatched. CDR3 amino acids: CSAIPGLAYYNEQFF. CDR3 DNA: TGCAGTGCTATTCCGGGACTAGCGTACTACAATGAGCAGTTCTTC.

This clonotype was recorded at least ten times. The chain joins TRBV5-5 to TRBJ2-1; 10 nucleotides match TRBD2. The trim removed 4 bases at V and 8 bases at J, leaving 15 bases unmatched. The CDR3 runs 17 residues. CDR1 is SGHKS and CDR2 is YYEKEE in the germline V gene (reference sequence). This CDR3 is CASSALRPSGSRDEQFF. The CDR3 DNA reads TGTGCCAGCAGCGCCCTTCGGCCTAGCGGGAGTAGGGATGAGCAGTTCTTC.

This clonotype was observed many times. V usage is TRBV9 and J usage is TRBJ1-2; a possible D gene is TRBD1 (5 bases). V was pared by 8 bases and J by 4 bases, with 21 bases between. The germline V gene encodes CDR1 SGDLS and CDR2 YYNGEE. This CDR3 comprises 15 residues. CDR3 residues: CARIVRLTVTYGYTF. DNA for the CDR3: TGTGCCAGAATCGTACGGCTGACAGTCACCTATGGCTACACCTTC.

There are a few counts of this clonotype. This chain links TRBV25-1 with TRBJ2-7, with unresolved D. The germline V and J ends were trimmed by 4 bases and 7 bases, with 8 bases remaining between them. The CDR3 length is 11 residues. CDR1 MGHDK and CDR2 SYGVNS come from the germline V gene. The CDR3 reads CASSVSGEQYF. The CDR3 DNA reads TGTGCCAGCAGTGTCTCTGGGGAGCAGTACTTC.

Ten or more counts support this clonotype. V usage is TRBV5-4 and J usage is TRBJ2-4; D possibly corresponds to TRBD1 (6 bases). Germline-derived CDR1 and CDR2 are SGHNT and YYREEE (reference sequence). The V and J ends lost 1 base and 4 bases respectively, with 21 bases between them. This CDR3 comprises 18 residues. Written as DNA, the CDR3 is TGTGCCAGCAGCTTGTGGCCCCGCCGGGACACGGCAAAAAACATTCAGTACTTC. This translates into CASSLWPRRDTAKNIQYF. Full variable domain (outside the CDR3, taken from reference TRBV5-4 and TRBJ2-4): ETGVTQSPTHLIKTRGQQVTLRCSSQSGHNTVSWYQQALGQGPQFIFQYYREEENGRGNFPPRFSGLQFPNYSSELNVNALELDDSALYLCASSLWPRRDTAKNIQYFGAGTRLSVL.

In regard to this clonotype: Being one base from a much bigger clone, this may be a read error. The rearrangement uses TRBV29-1 and TRBJ2-3; 11 bases align to TRBD2. The J segment lost 5 bases and the V segment lost 7 bases, leaving 8 bases of the junction unmatched. Germline V lookup: CDR1 SQVTM, CDR2 ANQGSEA. CDR3 length: 14 amino acids. CDR3 DNA: TGCAGCGGGTTAGCGGGAGGGCCGGTAGATACGCAGTATTTT. It encodes CSGLAGGPVDTQYF.

This clonotype was detected many times. This rearrangement joins TRBV18 to TRBJ1-2; D perhaps matches TRBD1 (6 bases). The length of the CDR3 is 16 residues. V lost 3 bases to trimming and J lost 1 base, with 15 bases between them. Germline-derived CDR1 and CDR2 are KGHSH and LQKENI. This chain's CDR3 is CASSPLGQPFNYGYTF. The CDR3 DNA follows: TGTGCCAGCTCACCCCTAGGACAGCCTTTTAACTATGGCTACACCTTC.

The table lists this clonotype with many counts. The V gene is TRBV29-1, the J gene TRBJ2-7; perhaps TRBD1 as D (5 bases). With 4 bases removed from V and 0 bases from J, the gap between germline ends came to 19 bases. The CDR3 loop spans 16 amino acids. CDR1 is SQVTM, CDR2 ANQGSEA, per germline. This CDR3 is CSVAATYRSSSYEQYF. The CDR3 DNA is TGCAGCGTTGCCGCAACCTACAGGTCTAGCTCCTACGAGCAGTACTTC.

The table lists this clonotype with many counts. The junction differs from germline at one of its ends, possibly a read error. This sequence joins TRBV5-6 and TRBJ2-1; 8 bases agree with TRBD2. The germline V gene encodes CDR1 SGHDT and CDR2 YYEEEE. This CDR3 is built from 12 residues. CDR3 nucleotide sequence: TGTGCCAGCAGCTCGTTGGGCGGGAGGTGGGTCTTC. Translation gives CASSSLGGRWVF.

This clonotype was seen at least ten times. The V and J genes are TRBV25-1 and TRBJ2-4, with D tentatively TRBD2 (5 bases). Germline V gene data show CDR1 as MGHDK and CDR2 as SYGVNS. The ends were cut back, 6 bases at V and 0 bases at J, with 15 bases in the middle. The CDR3 spans 16 residues. CDR3 residues: CASREGRRKAKNIQYF. DNA for the CDR3: TGTGCCAGCAGAGAGGGTCGACGGAAAGCCAAAAACATTCAGTACTTC.

This clonotype was found many times. The chain recombines TRBV7-9 with TRBJ2-3; D is ambiguous. Germline V gives CDR1 SEHNR, CDR2 FQNEAQ (reference sequence). The CDR3 is 15 residues long. Between the trimmed V and J ends, which lost 2 bases and 8 bases, there was a span of 17 bases. The CDR3 sequence: CASSLQASIVGTQYF. The CDR3 region has the DNA TGTGCCAGCAGCTTACAGGCTAGTATCGTGGGTACGCAGTATTTT.

This clonotype was picked up many times. As DNA, the CDR3 is TGTGCCAGCAGTCGGACAGGGGAGAATTCCAATGAGCAGTTCTTC. Amino acid sequence: CASSRTGENSNEQFF. The rearrangement joins TRBV6-1 to TRBJ2-1, with TRBD1 identical over 9 bases. The germline gives CDR1 MNHNS, CDR2 SASEGT. The CDR3 length is 15 residues. Unmatched junction bases numbered 8, after V lost 5 bases and J lost 6 bases.

This clonotype was counted a few times. The chain is built from TRBV27 and TRBJ1-1; 8 bases are shared with TRBD1. The CDR3 sequence is 15 residues long. V lost 5 bases to trimming and J lost 1 base; unmatched junction nucleotides: 6. Germline lookup yields CDR1 MNHEY and CDR2 SMNVEV (reference sequence). This CDR3 reads CASSPTGGRNTEAFF. The CDR3 nucleotides are TGTGCCAGCAGTCCCACAGGGGGACGGAACACTGAAGCTTTCTTT.

This clonotype was seen repeatedly, ten times or more. V and J are TRBV29-1 and TRBJ2-3, with D maybe TRBD2 (7 bases). The germline V and J ends were trimmed by 3 bases and 4 bases, with 11 bases remaining between them. Germline CDR1 is SQVTM and CDR2 is ANQGSEA. The CDR3 is 13 residues long. The CDR3 protein is CSVEGGGADTQYF. The CDR3 nucleotides read TGCAGCGTTGAGGGCGGGGGCGCAGATACGCAGTATTTT.

This clonotype was counted many times. The rearrangement joins TRBV28 to TRBJ2-1, with D hard to call. Trimming pared 3 bases from V and 4 bases from J, leaving 7 bases between. CDR1 MDHEN and CDR2 SYDVKM come from the germline V gene. The CDR3 consists of 13 residues. CDR3 sequence: CASSFLGYNEQFF. CDR3 sequence (DNA): TGTGCCAGCAGTTTCCTCGGTTACAATGAGCAGTTCTTC.

This clonotype has a count of ten or more. The gene calls are TRBV20-1 and TRBJ2-1; 12 bases fit TRBD2. The V gene's germline CDR1 is DFQATT and CDR2 SNEGSKA (reference sequence). Losses at the gene ends were 7 bases for V and 8 bases for J; bases not matched to a gene: 9. The CDR3 is 14 amino acids. CDR3 amino acids: CSVTTSGSMYEQFF. For the CDR3, the DNA is TGCAGTGTTACGACTAGCGGGAGTATGTATGAGCAGTTCTTC.

This clonotype occurred many times. The gene calls are TRBV10-3 and TRBJ2-7; D perhaps matches TRBD1 (6 bases). Germline CDR1 is ENHRY and CDR2 is SYGVKD. V shed 5 bases and J shed 3 bases, with 11 bases lying between them. This CDR3 region has 13 residues. CDR3 nucleotide sequence: TGTGCCATCAGTTTGGGACACCTCTACGAGCAGTACTTC. This codes for CAISLGHLYEQYF.